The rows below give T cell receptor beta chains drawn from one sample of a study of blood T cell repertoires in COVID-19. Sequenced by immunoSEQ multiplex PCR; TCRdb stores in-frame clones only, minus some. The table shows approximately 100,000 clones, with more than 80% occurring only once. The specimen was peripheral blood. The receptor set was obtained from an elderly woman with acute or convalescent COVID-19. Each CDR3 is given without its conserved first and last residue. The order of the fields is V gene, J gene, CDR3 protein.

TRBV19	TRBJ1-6	ASSTTGTGNSPLH
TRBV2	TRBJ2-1	ASSERSGGFYNEQF
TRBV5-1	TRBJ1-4	ASSLDRVANEKLF
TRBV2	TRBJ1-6	ASSERGSTYNSPLH
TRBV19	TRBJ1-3	ASRPPGQGHSGNTIY
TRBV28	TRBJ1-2	ASSLFGRGYGYT
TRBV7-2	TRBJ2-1	ASSLVEGRSNEQF
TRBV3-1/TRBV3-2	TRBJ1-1	ASSLRGSTEAF
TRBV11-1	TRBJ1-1	ASSLGLGGTEAF
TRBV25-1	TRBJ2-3	ASSHTGGVLY
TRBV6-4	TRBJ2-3	ASSEGVGDTQY
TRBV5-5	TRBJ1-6	ASSLVDRDSSPLH
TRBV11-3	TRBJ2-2	ASSLDGQGLGTGELF
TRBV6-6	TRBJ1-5	ASSYTGSNQPQH
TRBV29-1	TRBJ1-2	SVAIQTGYGYT
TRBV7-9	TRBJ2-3	ASSLVLNRGHQDTDTQY
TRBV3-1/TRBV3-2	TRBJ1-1	ASSRNRASRDTEAF
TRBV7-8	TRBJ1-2	ASSRGTGGYYGYT
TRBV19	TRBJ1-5	ASSIVSRANQPQH
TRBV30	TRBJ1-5	AWGYAGTFNQPQH
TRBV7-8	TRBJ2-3	ASSLGPRTNPSTDTQY
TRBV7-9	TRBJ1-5	ASSPGTAPGNQPQH
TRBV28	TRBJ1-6	ASSWDSSYNSPLH
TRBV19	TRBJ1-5	ASTGPGGNGQPQH
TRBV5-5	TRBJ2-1	ASSLEAGRNYNEQF
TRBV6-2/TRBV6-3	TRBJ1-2	ASSLNGDFLGYT
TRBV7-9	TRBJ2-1	ASSLFTSGGDNEQF
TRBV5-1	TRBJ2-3	ASSLAGSDKNTQY
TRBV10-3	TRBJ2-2	AISESTSGGAGGELF
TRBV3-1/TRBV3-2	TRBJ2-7	ASSQDTVGSTEQY
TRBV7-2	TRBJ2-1	ASSTQGLAGYNEQF
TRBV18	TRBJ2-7	ASSPLGTGSYEQY
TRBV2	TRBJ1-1	ASSDAWGQNTEAF
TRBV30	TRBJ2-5	AWTNSEQGSETQY
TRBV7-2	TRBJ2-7	ASSLGGGLFYEQY